A selection of T cell receptor beta chains follows, all from one sample in a study of blood T cell repertoires in COVID-19. The assay was immunoSEQ multiplex PCR, and TCRdb's table has in-frame clones only and misses some. The sample records more than 110,000 clones, roughly 84% being singletons. The specimen was PBMCs or T cells enriched from blood (not recorded which). These receptors came from a man in his forties with acute COVID-19. The CDR3 runs from the conserved cysteine through the conserved F or W. Each record gives: clone size, J gene, V gene, D gene, CDR3 DNA, CDR3 protein. The D gene is left open where the match is weak. Clone size, where shown, is once, few, many, or a class for clones that have expanded.

-	TRBJ1-5	TRBV6-1	TRBD1	TGTGCCAGCAGTGAGGGAGACAGGGGCCTTAATCAGCCCCAGCATTTT	CASSEGDRGLNQPQHF
-	TRBJ2-5	TRBV6-2/TRBV6-3	-	TGTGCCAGCAGTCCCCTCGCGGGGTACCAAGAGACCCAGTACTTC	CASSPLAGYQETQYF
-	TRBJ2-3	TRBV18	-	TGTGCCAGCTCCCAGTTGTACCCCGGCACAGATACGCAGTATTTT	CASSQLYPGTDTQYF
few	TRBJ2-2	TRBV27	TRBD2	TGTGCCAGCAGACCGACTAGCGGGAGGCCAAACACCGGGGAGCTGTTTTTT	CASRPTSGRPNTGELFF
-	TRBJ1-2	TRBV14	TRBD1	TGTGCCAGCAGCCAGGAATCCGGGACAGTTGACGGCTACACCTTC	CASSQESGTVDGYTF
-	TRBJ2-2	TRBV2	-	TGTGCCACCTCAATCTCCACAGATATTTCCACCGGGGAGCTGTTTTTT	CATSISTDISTGELFF
once	TRBJ1-5	TRBV12-5	-	TGTGCTAGTGGTTTGGTAGAGGATGGAAGCGAACCACCCGCACGACAGCCCCAGCATTTT	CASGLVEDGSEPPARQPQHF
-	TRBJ2-5	TRBV11-3	-	TGTGCCAGCAGCACAGGGTACGGGACCCAGTACTTC	CASSTGYGTQYF
-	TRBJ1-1	TRBV5-4	TRBD1	TGTGCCAGCAGCTCTTTGACAGGGGGGAACACTGAAGCTTTCTTT	CASSSLTGGNTEAFF
-	TRBJ2-1	TRBV28	TRBD1	TGTGCCAGCAGTCGACAGGGATTCGGTAGTGCTGAGCAGTTCTTC	CASSRQGFGSAEQFF
-	TRBJ1-4	TRBV27	TRBD1	TGTGCCAGCAGCAAGGGGGCTTATTATGAAAAACTGTTTTTT	CASSKGAYYEKLFF
-	TRBJ2-3	TRBV5-1	-	TGCGCCAGCAGCTTACTAGCAGCAATCACAGATACGCAGTATTTT	CASSLLAAITDTQYF
-	TRBJ1-1	TRBV4-2	-	TGTGCCAGCAGCCAAGATTCCTACAGGAACACTGAAGCTTTCTTT	CASSQDSYRNTEAFF
-	TRBJ2-5	TRBV28	-	TGTGCCAGCAGTCTCCTTAGAGGCCAAGAGACCCAGTACTTC	CASSLLRGQETQYF
-	TRBJ2-5	TRBV28	-	TGTGCCAGCAGTTCGCGCCCGGGACAAGAGACCCAGTACTTC	CASSSRPGQETQYF
-	TRBJ2-3	TRBV10-1	-	TGCGCCAGCAGTGAATCTAGCGCGCGTCGGGATACGCAGTATTTT	CASSESSARRDTQYF
-	TRBJ1-6	TRBV7-2	-	TGTGCCAGCACCGCGGGGAGGGTAAATTCACCCCTCCACTTT	CASTAGRVNSPLHF
-	TRBJ2-3	TRBV6-5	-	TGTGCCAGCAGCTCTCAGAGGTATAGTGGAGATACGCAGTATTTT	CASSSQRYSGDTQYF
-	TRBJ2-7	TRBV12-3/TRBV12-4	-	TGTGCCAGCAGTTTATCCGGGAACGAGCAGTACTTC	CASSLSGNEQYF
-	TRBJ1-2	TRBV4-2	-	TGTGCCAGCAGCCAAATGGGGCCAGATCGGTCCGATGGCTACACCTTC	CASSQMGPDRSDGYTF
-	TRBJ2-7	TRBV7-8	-	TGTGCCAGCAGCCTTCGGGACATGTCTCCATACGAGCAGTACTTC	CASSLRDMSPYEQYF
few	TRBJ2-7	TRBV9	TRBD2	TGTGCCAGCAGCCCCCGGACTAGCTCCTACGAGCAGTACTTC	CASSPRTSSYEQYF
-	TRBJ1-5	TRBV19	TRBD1	TGTGCCAGTAGTGAGCGACAGGGGGCGGCATCCCCCCTTATTTTT	CASSERQGAASPLIF
-	TRBJ2-1	TRBV11-3	TRBD2	TGTGCCAGCAGCTTGGGTCCGGGACTAGCCGACAATGAGCAGTTCTTC	CASSLGPGLADNEQFF
-	TRBJ1-2	TRBV25-1	-	TGTGCCAGCAGGGCCTCTAACTATGGCTACACCTTC	CASRASNYGYTF
-	TRBJ2-3	TRBV7-2	TRBD2	TGTGCCAGCAGCTTATTCAGGACTAGCTCTACAGATACGCAGTATTTT	CASSLFRTSSTDTQYF
once	TRBJ2-5	TRBV2	-	TGTGCCAGCAGTGAAGTAGGGGAAGAGACCCAGTACTTC	CASSEVGEETQYF
-	TRBJ1-1	TRBV6-5	TRBD1	TGTGCCAGCTGGAACAGGGGGCTAGGGACTGAAGCTTTCTTT	CASWNRGLGTEAFF
many	TRBJ1-2	TRBV4-3	-	TGCGCCAGCAGCCAAGATCGGGACACTGGCTACACCTTC	CASSQDRDTGYTF
-	TRBJ1-6	TRBV3-1/TRBV3-2	TRBD1	TGTGCCAGCCCTTTCTCACCGGGACAGGGGAATTCACCCCTCCACTTT	CASPFSPGQGNSPLHF
-	TRBJ2-7	TRBV6-1	-	TGTGCCAGCAGTCCCCTGGGGGGAGAATACGAGCAGTACTTC	CASSPLGGEYEQYF
-	TRBJ1-3	TRBV28	-	TGTGCCAGCAGTTTTACAGGGAGGGCGTTAGTATCTGGAAACACCATATATTTT	CASSFTGRALVSGNTIYF
-	TRBJ1-3	TRBV6-5	-	TGTGCCATCGAATGGGGGGCTGGAAACACCATATATTTT	CAIEWGAGNTIYF
-	TRBJ1-2	TRBV28	-	TGTGCCAGCAGAAACAGGTCCTATGGCTACACCTTC	CASRNRSYGYTF
-	TRBJ2-1	TRBV11-2	TRBD1	TGTGCCAGCAGCTTTTTCGGGGACAGGGGCGATGAGCAGTTCTTC	CASSFFGDRGDEQFF
-	TRBJ1-5	TRBV28	TRBD1	TGTGCCAGCAGTCTGAGACAGGGGAACCAGCCCCAGCATTTT	CASSLRQGNQPQHF
-	TRBJ1-3	TRBV28	-	TGTGCCAGCAGGGAGTCAGGAAACACCATATATTTT	CASRESGNTIYF
-	TRBJ2-1	TRBV24-1	TRBD1	TGTGCCACCAGTGACCATACACAGGGGTCTGAGCAGTTCTTC	CATSDHTQGSEQFF
-	TRBJ2-5	TRBV4-1	-	TGCGCCAGCAGCCAAGCTAACCAGGGGGGAGAGACCCAGTACTTC	CASSQANQGGETQYF
-	TRBJ2-5	TRBV3-1/TRBV3-2	TRBD2	TGTGCCAGCAGCCAAGATCTGGGGGGAGGGGAGACCCAGTACTTC	CASSQDLGGGETQYF
-	TRBJ2-2	TRBV4-3	-	TGCGCCAGCAGCCAGCGGGACACCGGGGAGCTGTTTTTT	CASSQRDTGELFF
-	TRBJ2-7	TRBV9	-	TGTGCCAGCAGCGTAGATGGGAGATCCTACGAGCAGTACTTC	CASSVDGRSYEQYF
-	TRBJ2-3	TRBV28	TRBD2	TGTGCCAGCAGTTTAACTAGCGGGTTAAGCACAGATACGCAGTATTTT	CASSLTSGLSTDTQYF
-	TRBJ1-5	TRBV4-3	-	TGCGCCAGCAGCCAAGGCGGGGGGGTTGGTCAGCCCCAGCATTTT	CASSQGGGVGQPQHF